The T cell receptor beta chain under discussion was sequenced for a study of blood T cell repertoires in COVID-19. Across the study: The origin of the acute and convalescent COVID-19 samples was the United States, Italy and Spain. Sources were T cells, B-cell-depleted T cells, or PBMCs; the material itself was cDNA or gDNA.

V gave up 0 bases and J gave up 5 bases; unmatched junction bases: 6. Germline V gives CDR1 SGHTA, CDR2 FQGNSA. This CDR3 has 17 residues. Original processing methods: Cell counts per sample came from amplifying reference gene primers. TCRdb keeps only in-frame clones here, not all; method: immunoSEQ multiplex PCR. Clonal size and the V and J genes are those of that table, whereas D and trimming came from the DNA. The sample lists roughly 250,000 clones, around 87% occurring once. The specimen sequenced was peripheral blood. The rearrangement links TRBV7-2 to TRBJ2-2; 10 positions match TRBD2. The receptor was isolated from a man aged 60-69 years who had recovered from COVID-19. CDR3 DNA: TGTGCCAGCAGCTTAGCGCAACTAGCGGGGCGGACCGGGGAGCTGTTTTTT. Residues: CASSLAQLAGRTGELFF. The full variable domain, with the rest looked up from reference TRBV7-2 and TRBJ2-2, is GAGVSQSPSNKVTEKGKDVELRCDPISGHTALYWYRQSLGQGLEFLIYFQGNSAPDKSGLPSDRFSAERTGGSVSTLTIQRTQQEDSAVYLCASSLAQLAGRTGELFFGEGSRLTVL.